The rows below give T cell receptor beta chains drawn from one sample of a study of T cells in Graves' hyperthyroidism and ophthalmopathy. One entry per CDR3 protein results from TCRdb running MiXCR on the multiplex PCR reads. The top ten hold about 50% of the sample, which has under 350,000 distinct CDR3 sequences, around 20% seen once. Sequencing was carried out using blood. Receptors originate from a woman aged 45-65 years with Graves' hyperthyroidism. CDR3s include the opening cysteine and the closing phenylalanine or tryptophan. A D gene is named only where the DNA matches it firmly. Size is stated for part of the rows, as once, few or many counts, or as a class when the clone is expanded.

D gene,clone size,V gene,CDR3 length,J gene,CDR3 DNA,CDR3 protein
NA,NA,TRBV6-1,15,TRBJ1-5,TGTGCCAGCAGCCCGCTTCGTCGGGGTACTCAGCCCCAGCATTTT,CASSPLRRGTQPQHF
TRBD1,few,TRBV5-1,15,TRBJ1-1,TGCGCCAGCAGCTCACTAGGACAGGGTAGGGGTGAAGCTTTCTTT,CASSSLGQGRGEAFF
TRBD2,many,TRBV28,15,TRBJ2-3,TGTGCCAGCAGAACCCCGGGACTAGCGGGAGGACGAGTGTATTTT,CASRTPGLAGGRVYF
NA,once,TRBV19,16,TRBJ1-5,TGTGCCAGTAGTACCCGGTTAGGAGGCGGCAATCAGCCCCAGCATTTT,CASSTRLGGGNQPQHF
NA,many,TRBV3-1,16,TRBJ1-1,TGTGCCAGCAGCCAAGCCGGGACGGTCCTGAACACTGAAGCTTTCTTT,CASSQAGTVLNTEAFF
TRBD2,NA,TRBV19,15,TRBJ2-2,TGTGCCAGTACTCGGGACTACTCGAACACCGGGGAGCTGTTTTTT,CASTRDYSNTGELFF
NA,many,TRBV20-1,15,TRBJ2-7,TGCAGTGCTAGAGATCAGTATGGCAGCAACTACGAGCAGTACTTC,CSARDQYGSNYEQYF
TRBD2,many,TRBV20-1,15,TRBJ2-7,TGCAGTGCCCCCGGGACTAGCGGGAGGGCCTCCGAGCAGTACTTC,CSAPGTSGRASEQYF
NA,few,TRBV18,14,TRBJ1-2,TGTGCCAGCTCACCACCGAACCAGGAGGGCGGCTACACCTTC,CASSPPNQEGGYTF
NA,many,TRBV3-1,16,TRBJ1-5,TGTGCCAGCAGCCTCGGAGGTGCAGGGGCGGCTCAGCCCCAGCATTTT,CASSLGGAGAAQPQHF
NA,NA,TRBV12-3/TRBV12-4,15,TRBJ1-1,TGTGCCAGCAGCTCGGGGGGCGAGCGTTACACTGAAGCTTTCTTT,CASSSGGERYTEAFF
TRBD1,many,TRBV27,14,TRBJ2-7,TGTGCCAGCAGACGACAGGGGACAGCCTACGAGCAGTACTTC,CASRRQGTAYEQYF
NA,NA,TRBV2,12,TRBJ2-1,TGTGCCAGCAGTGTATGGGGGTTTGAGCAGTTCTTC,CASSVWGFEQFF
TRBD1,many,TRBV6-1,15,TRBJ1-6,TGTGCCAGCAGTGAGGGACAGGGGGCGACTTCACCCCTCCACTTT,CASSEGQGATSPLHF
TRBD2,NA,TRBV12-3/TRBV12-4,15,TRBJ2-1,TGTGCCAGCAGTTTCGGACTAGGCCCTAACAATGAGCAGTTCTTC,CASSFGLGPNNEQFF
NA,few,TRBV12-3/TRBV12-4,13,TRBJ1-1,TGTGCCAGTATCAAGACAGGGAACACTGAAGCTTTCTTT,CASIKTGNTEAFF
TRBD1,many,TRBV4-1,15,TRBJ1-2,TGCGCCAGCAGCCCGGGACAGCGAGACCACTATGGCTACACCTTC,CASSPGQRDHYGYTF
NA,many,TRBV28,15,TRBJ2-4,TGTGCCAGCATCTCGCGCGCACAAAATAGGGACATTCAGTACTTC,CASISRAQNRDIQYF
NA,NA,TRBV12-3/TRBV12-4,16,TRBJ2-2,TGTGCCAGCAGTTTCAGGAAGGGGACCCACACCGGGGAGCTGTTTTTT,CASSFRKGTHTGELFF
NA,many,TRBV12-3/TRBV12-4,17,TRBJ2-1,TGTGCCAGCAGGCCCCAGGGGGGGCAAGGCTCCTACAATGAGCAGTTCTTC,CASRPQGGQGSYNEQFF
NA,NA,TRBV18,14,TRBJ2-7,TGTGCCAGCTCACTCGGGGGACAGATCTACGAGCAGTACTTC,CASSLGGQIYEQYF
NA,many,TRBV3-1,12,TRBJ2-1,TGTGCCAGCCGAAGGGGGACGAGTGAGCAGTTCTTC,CASRRGTSEQFF
NA,NA,TRBV6-2/TRBV6-3,15,TRBJ1-5,TGTGCCAGCAGTAAACGGACAGATAGCAATCAGCCCCAGCATTTT,CASSKRTDSNQPQHF
TRBD2,NA,TRBV19,16,TRBJ2-3,TGTGCCAGTAGTGGAAGGACTAGCGGTAGCACAGATACGCAGTATTTT,CASSGRTSGSTDTQYF
NA,NA,TRBV3-1,13,TRBJ2-7,TGTGCCAGCAGCGGGGACACAGCCTACGAGCAGTACTTC,CASSGDTAYEQYF
NA,many,TRBV3-1,13,TRBJ1-1,TGTGCCAGCAGCCAAGGGTTGGGGACTGAAGCTTTCTTT,CASSQGLGTEAFF
TRBD2,few,TRBV19,15,TRBJ2-1,TGTGCCAGTACTTTAGCGGGGGGGACCTACAATGAGCAGTTCTTC,CASTLAGGTYNEQFF
NA,NA,TRBV2,15,TRBJ2-3,TGTGCCAGCAGTGATTCGGGGACTTTGGCAGATACGCAGTATTTT,CASSDSGTLADTQYF
TRBD2,many,TRBV18,15,TRBJ2-1,TGTGCCAGCTCCCTGGTGATAGCGGGAGGGGATGAGCAGTTCTTC,CASSLVIAGGDEQFF
NA,many,TRBV6-5,15,TRBJ2-3,TGTGCCAGCAGTTACACCGGGACTCCTCCAGATACGCAGTATTTT,CASSYTGTPPDTQYF
NA,few,TRBV3-1,13,TRBJ2-7,TGTGCCAGCACCTGGAGGGGGGCGGGAGAGCAGTACTTC,CASTWRGAGEQYF
TRBD2,many,TRBV27,16,TRBJ2-3,TGTGCCAGCAGCAGCCGGAGAGCGGGGGGGACAGATACGCAGTATTTT,CASSSRRAGGTDTQYF
NA,NA,TRBV4-1,19,TRBJ1-4,TGCGCCAGCAGCCAAGATTTAGATGGATCGTCAGCAACTAATGAAAAACTGTTTTTT,CASSQDLDGSSATNEKLFF
NA,NA,TRBV20-1,12,TRBJ2-5,TGCAGTGCAGGGGAGCGGCAAGAGACCCAGTACTTC,CSAGERQETQYF
NA,NA,TRBV5-1,14,TRBJ2-5,TGCGCCAGCAGCTTGGTTCCGGGAGTGGAGACCCAGTACTTC,CASSLVPGVETQYF
NA,many,TRBV29-1,14,TRBJ2-3,TGCAGCGTTGTAGGGGCAGGAGAGTCAGATACGCAGTATTTT,CSVVGAGESDTQYF
NA,few,TRBV2,13,TRBJ2-1,TGTGCCAGCAGTGGGGAACAGTACAATGAGCAGTTCTTC,CASSGEQYNEQFF
TRBD2,once,TRBV20-1,16,TRBJ2-3,TGCAGTGGGACTAGCGGGCCGAACAGAGTAACAGATACGCAGTATTTT,CSGTSGPNRVTDTQYF
NA,NA,TRBV24-1,15,TRBJ1-2,TGTGCCACCAGTGACGCTGATAGGCCGTCCTATGGCTACACCTTC,CATSDADRPSYGYTF
NA,many,TRBV29-1,13,TRBJ2-5,TGCAGCGTTGTCAGGGGAGGTTGGGAGACCCAGTACTTC,CSVVRGGWETQYF
NA,NA,TRBV5-1,15,TRBJ2-3,TGCGCCAGCAGCTTGGACGTTCAGGGGAAAGATACGCAGTATTTT,CASSLDVQGKDTQYF
NA,few,TRBV5-1,15,TRBJ2-2,TGCGCCAGCAGCTTGGAACTAGCTGCGAACGGGGAGCTGTTTTTT,CASSLELAANGELFF
NA,many,TRBV20-1,17,TRBJ2-3,TGCAGTGCTAGAAACCCCGTTCTGGGGAGTACCACAGATACGCAGTATTTT,CSARNPVLGSTTDTQYF
TRBD1,many,TRBV20-1,13,TRBJ1-2,TGCAGTGCTCATCCAGGGACAGTTTATGGCTACACCTTC,CSAHPGTVYGYTF
TRBD1,many,TRBV7-9,12,TRBJ2-5,TGTGCCAGCAGCCCCACGGGACAGGGAGTATACTTC,CASSPTGQGVYF
NA,many,TRBV6-1,12,TRBJ1-1,TGTGCCAGCAGTTATCCAAACACTGAAGCTTTCTTT,CASSYPNTEAFF
NA,many,TRBV11-2,15,TRBJ2-7,TGTGCCAGCAGCTTAGTGGTAGGGGTGAGTGGAGAGCAGTACTTC,CASSLVVGVSGEQYF
TRBD2,NA,TRBV2,15,TRBJ2-3,TGTGCCAGCACAAATGAAGCGGGAGCGACAGATACGCAGTATTTT,CASTNEAGATDTQYF
NA,many,TRBV7-9,13,TRBJ2-1,TGTGCCAGCAGCTTTGACGGGGTCAATGAGCAGTTCTTC,CASSFDGVNEQFF
TRBD1,NA,TRBV3-1,17,TRBJ2-6,TGTGCCAGCAGCCCCGGGACAGGGTTGTCTGGGGCCAACGTCCTGACTTTC,CASSPGTGLSGANVLTF
TRBD2,NA,TRBV5-1,14,TRBJ2-1,TGCGCCAGCAGTAAAAGCGGGGGGGCCGGTGAGCAGTTCTTC,CASSKSGGAGEQFF
NA,NA,TRBV6-1,13,TRBJ2-6,TGTGCCAGCAGTGAAGCTGGGGCCAACGTCCTGACTTTC,CASSEAGANVLTF
NA,few,TRBV25-1,15,TRBJ1-1,TGTGCCAGCAGGGATGCCCGGGGGGGGGGGACTGAAGCTTTCTTT,CASRDARGGGTEAFF